The rows below give T cell receptor beta chains drawn from one sample of a study of identical twins. TCRdb recomputed calls from the 5' RACE reads with MiXCR, one row per CDR3 protein. The sample contains hundreds of thousands of distinct CDR3 sequences, roughly 7% of which appear only once. The data also belong to a second study, concerning yellow fever vaccine responses in identical twins.

Sequencing was carried out using memory (CD45RO+) T cells sorted from blood. All receptors derive from a woman between 18 and 29 years old in good health. CDR3s include the opening cysteine and the closing phenylalanine or tryptophan. The order of the fields is J gene, clone size, V gene, D gene, CDR3 DNA, CDR3 protein. The D gene is left open where the match is weak. Size is omitted from some rows. Given values are once, few, many or a class for expanded clones.

j_call: TRBJ2-1; clone_size: many; v_call: TRBV20-1; d_call: TRBD2; cdr3_nt: TGCAGTGCTAGAGATTTGACTAGCGATTACAATGAGCAGTTCTTC; cdr3_aa: CSARDLTSDYNEQFF
j_call: TRBJ2-4; clone_size: many; v_call: TRBV12-3/TRBV12-4; d_call: TRBD2; cdr3_nt: TGTGCCAGCGGACTTACAGCGGGGGGGCTTAACATTCAGTACTTC; cdr3_aa: CASGLTAGGLNIQYF
j_call: TRBJ2-3; clone_size: many; v_call: TRBV6-1; d_call: TRBD1; cdr3_nt: TGTGCCAGCAAAGGACAGGGGCGGGCAGATACGCAGTATTTT; cdr3_aa: CASKGQGRADTQYF
j_call: TRBJ1-4; clone_size: many; v_call: TRBV6-1; d_call: TRBD1; cdr3_nt: TGTGCCAGCAGCTTCCTGCCGGGACAGGGCCCTGAAAAACTGTTTTTT; cdr3_aa: CASSFLPGQGPEKLFF
j_call: TRBJ2-7; clone_size: few; v_call: TRBV14; d_call: .; cdr3_nt: TGTGCCAGCAGCGGGTGGCGGCAGGGTGGGTACGAGCAGTACTTC; cdr3_aa: CASSGWRQGGYEQYF
j_call: TRBJ1-1; clone_size: many; v_call: TRBV18; d_call: .; cdr3_nt: TGTGCCAGCTCACCCTTGGCCGGTGAGAACACTGAAGCTTTCTTT; cdr3_aa: CASSPLAGENTEAFF
j_call: TRBJ2-1; clone_size: many; v_call: TRBV2; d_call: .; cdr3_nt: TGTGCCAGCAGTGTTGAACAGGGCTCCTACAATGAGCAGTTCTTC; cdr3_aa: CASSVEQGSYNEQFF
j_call: TRBJ1-2; clone_size: .; v_call: TRBV5-1; d_call: .; cdr3_nt: TGCGCCAGCAGCTTGGTCGGAGCTTACTATGGCTACACCTTC; cdr3_aa: CASSLVGAYYGYTF
j_call: TRBJ2-3; clone_size: many; v_call: TRBV2; d_call: .; cdr3_nt: TGTGCCAGCCAGACGGTAGATACGCAGTATTTT; cdr3_aa: CASQTVDTQYF
j_call: TRBJ2-3; clone_size: many; v_call: TRBV5-1; d_call: TRBD2; cdr3_nt: TGCGCCAGCAGCCCCGTAGCGGGAGGCGTCGGAGATACGCAGTATTTT; cdr3_aa: CASSPVAGGVGDTQYF
j_call: TRBJ1-2; clone_size: many; v_call: TRBV5-1; d_call: .; cdr3_nt: TGCGCCAGCAGCTCGGGGGAGTTTAACTATGGCTACACCTTC; cdr3_aa: CASSSGEFNYGYTF
j_call: TRBJ2-3; clone_size: .; v_call: TRBV29-1; d_call: .; cdr3_nt: TGCAGCGCGAGGGCCCCAGATACGCAGTATTTT; cdr3_aa: CSARAPDTQYF
j_call: TRBJ2-5; clone_size: .; v_call: TRBV9; d_call: .; cdr3_nt: TGTGCCAGCAGCGTAGATGTGGGTCTGTACCAAGAGACCCAGTACTTC; cdr3_aa: CASSVDVGLYQETQYF
j_call: TRBJ2-5; clone_size: many; v_call: TRBV12-3/TRBV12-4; d_call: TRBD2; cdr3_nt: TGTGCCAGCAGCGGGGGGATAGGAGAGACCCAGTACTTC; cdr3_aa: CASSGGIGETQYF
j_call: TRBJ2-5; clone_size: .; v_call: TRBV9; d_call: .; cdr3_nt: TGTGCCAGCAGCGTTTCTAGCCGCCAAGAGACCCAGTACTTC; cdr3_aa: CASSVSSRQETQYF
j_call: TRBJ2-1; clone_size: many; v_call: TRBV15; d_call: TRBD2; cdr3_nt: TGTGCCACCAGCAGAGATCTCCCGGGACTAGCGGGAGTCTACAATGAGCAGTTCTTC; cdr3_aa: CATSRDLPGLAGVYNEQFF
j_call: TRBJ1-2; clone_size: many; v_call: TRBV7-2; d_call: .; cdr3_nt: TGTGCCAGCAGCTTAGATACACACAACTATGGCTACACCTTC; cdr3_aa: CASSLDTHNYGYTF
j_call: TRBJ1-6; clone_size: .; v_call: TRBV6-1; d_call: .; cdr3_nt: TGTGCCAGCAGCCGGTCGTGGGCAGGGAATCCACCCCTCCACTTT; cdr3_aa: CASSRSWAGNPPLHF
j_call: TRBJ2-3; clone_size: many; v_call: TRBV28; d_call: .; cdr3_nt: TGTGCCAGCAGTTTAGCCCGGACAGCCGGCACAGATACGCAGTATTTT; cdr3_aa: CASSLARTAGTDTQYF
j_call: TRBJ1-1; clone_size: few; v_call: TRBV28; d_call: .; cdr3_nt: TGTGCCAGCAGTTTGGGAGGGATTCGGACTGAAGCTTTCTTT; cdr3_aa: CASSLGGIRTEAFF
j_call: TRBJ1-2; clone_size: few; v_call: TRBV20-1; d_call: TRBD1; cdr3_nt: TGCAGTGCTAGAGCTCCGGGACAGGGCTATGGCTACACCTTC; cdr3_aa: CSARAPGQGYGYTF
j_call: TRBJ2-1; clone_size: many; v_call: TRBV20-1; d_call: TRBD2; cdr3_nt: TGCAGTGCTCACGAACTAGCGGGGATACACAATGAGCAGTTCTTC; cdr3_aa: CSAHELAGIHNEQFF
j_call: TRBJ2-3; clone_size: many; v_call: TRBV12-3/TRBV12-4; d_call: TRBD1; cdr3_nt: TGTGCCAGCAGCTTCCCACAGGGGGCAACAGATACGCAGTATTTT; cdr3_aa: CASSFPQGATDTQYF
j_call: TRBJ2-7; clone_size: few; v_call: TRBV20-1; d_call: .; cdr3_nt: TGCAGTGCTAGCCGGGGGAGGACTCCCTCCTACGAGCAGTACTTC; cdr3_aa: CSASRGRTPSYEQYF
j_call: TRBJ2-2; clone_size: many; v_call: TRBV7-8; d_call: TRBD2; cdr3_nt: TGTGCCAGCAGCTTATTGGAAACTAGCGGGACCGGGGAGCTGTTTTTT; cdr3_aa: CASSLLETSGTGELFF
j_call: TRBJ2-3; clone_size: few; v_call: TRBV20-1; d_call: TRBD2; cdr3_nt: TGCAGTGCTAGAGCCCATAGCGGGAGTGGACCAGATACGCAGTATTTT; cdr3_aa: CSARAHSGSGPDTQYF
j_call: TRBJ2-3; clone_size: few; v_call: TRBV5-5; d_call: TRBD1; cdr3_nt: TGTGCCAGCAGCTTGGAACGGGACAGGGGGTCGAATACGCAGTATTTT; cdr3_aa: CASSLERDRGSNTQYF
j_call: TRBJ2-7; clone_size: many; v_call: TRBV3-1; d_call: TRBD2; cdr3_nt: TGTGCCAGCAGCCTAGCGGGAGGCGAGCAGTACTTC; cdr3_aa: CASSLAGGEQYF
j_call: TRBJ1-2; clone_size: few; v_call: TRBV20-1; d_call: .; cdr3_nt: TGCAGTGCTAGTGATCGAAGCATTAACTATGGCTACACCTTC; cdr3_aa: CSASDRSINYGYTF
j_call: TRBJ1-1; clone_size: .; v_call: TRBV2; d_call: TRBD1; cdr3_nt: TGTGCCAGCAGACAGGGGGGTAGTTCGGATGAAGCTTTCTTT; cdr3_aa: CASRQGGSSDEAFF
j_call: TRBJ2-3; clone_size: .; v_call: TRBV25-1; d_call: .; cdr3_nt: TGTGCCAGCGGTGTCTTAGCGGATACGCAGTATTTT; cdr3_aa: CASGVLADTQYF
j_call: TRBJ1-2; clone_size: .; v_call: TRBV12-3/TRBV12-4; d_call: .; cdr3_nt: TGTGCCAGCAGGCCACAGACGAGCTATGGCTACACCTTC; cdr3_aa: CASRPQTSYGYTF
j_call: TRBJ1-1; clone_size: .; v_call: TRBV6-5; d_call: .; cdr3_nt: TGTGCCAGCAGTTTTGGACGGGCCGCCCACGAAGCTTTCTTT; cdr3_aa: CASSFGRAAHEAFF
j_call: TRBJ2-7; clone_size: few; v_call: TRBV5-1; d_call: .; cdr3_nt: TGCGCCAGCAGCAAGTTAGGGGTCTCCTACGAGCAGTACTTC; cdr3_aa: CASSKLGVSYEQYF
j_call: TRBJ2-2; clone_size: many; v_call: TRBV6-1; d_call: .; cdr3_nt: TGTGCCAGCAGTGAATTAGGGGAGCTGTTTTTT; cdr3_aa: CASSELGELFF
j_call: TRBJ1-1; clone_size: .; v_call: TRBV7-2; d_call: .; cdr3_nt: TGTGCCAGCAGCTTAAAGTCGGGGGGTACTGAAGCTTTCTTT; cdr3_aa: CASSLKSGGTEAFF
j_call: TRBJ1-1; clone_size: .; v_call: TRBV2; d_call: .; cdr3_nt: TGTGCCAGCAGTTCCGAATTTGGGGGGAACACTGAAGCTTTCTTT; cdr3_aa: CASSSEFGGNTEAFF
j_call: TRBJ2-5; clone_size: few; v_call: TRBV7-8; d_call: TRBD2; cdr3_nt: TGTGCCAGCACCACTGGACTAGCTGGCAAGACCCAGTACTTC; cdr3_aa: CASTTGLAGKTQYF
j_call: TRBJ1-2; clone_size: .; v_call: TRBV6-1; d_call: .; cdr3_nt: TGTGCCAGCAGTGAACTCCGGAATGGCTACACCTTC; cdr3_aa: CASSELRNGYTF
j_call: TRBJ2-1; clone_size: .; v_call: TRBV24-1; d_call: TRBD2; cdr3_nt: TGTGCCACCAGTGACAGATCAATAGCGGGAGGGTCGTACAATGAGCAGTTCTTC; cdr3_aa: CATSDRSIAGGSYNEQFF
j_call: TRBJ2-7; clone_size: .; v_call: TRBV12-3/TRBV12-4; d_call: TRBD1; cdr3_nt: TGTGCCAGCAGTCCGACAGGGGGCGAGCAGTGCTTC; cdr3_aa: CASSPTGGEQCF
j_call: TRBJ2-2; clone_size: .; v_call: TRBV4-2; d_call: .; cdr3_nt: TGTGCCAGCAGCCAAGATCATAGCACCGGGGAGCTGTTTTTT; cdr3_aa: CASSQDHSTGELFF
j_call: TRBJ2-5; clone_size: many; v_call: TRBV5-6; d_call: .; cdr3_nt: TGTGCCAGCAGCTGGGGTCTGGTGGGGCTACAAGAGACCCAGTACTTC; cdr3_aa: CASSWGLVGLQETQYF